The 2 T cell receptor beta chains below all came from one sample that was sequenced in a study of T cells after posttransplantation cyclophosphamide. TCRdb's copy holds only in-frame clones and misses some; the assay was immunoSEQ multiplex PCR. The profile covers roughly 41,000 clones, none occurring a single time. Material: PBMCs. Every receptor here comes from a man aged 25 to 45 in good health and a related stem cell transplant donor.

The chain employs TRBV9 and TRBJ2-5; 8 bases are shared with TRBD2. Trimming took 2 bases from V and 3 from J; bases not matched to a gene: 15. The CDR3 spans 18 residues. The germline V gene encodes CDR1 SGDLS and CDR2 YYNGEE. The CDR3 protein is CASSVPQSGGGMKETQYF. CDR3 DNA sequence: TGTGCCAGCAGCGTTCCCCAGTCCGGGGGGGGCATGAAAGAGACCCAGTACTTC.

This clone has ten or more counts. CDR3 residues: CASSLAGGQVNTIYF. The CDR3 region has the DNA TGTGCCAGCAGCTTAGCCGGGGGTCAAGTAAACACCATATATTTT. The rearrangement links TRBV7-8 to TRBJ1-3; D is possibly TRBD1 (5 bases). The CDR3 spans 15 residues. Trimming stripped 0 bases from V and 6 bases from J, with 12 bases between. CDR1 SGHVS and CDR2 FQNEAQ come from the germline V gene.